The next 28 T cell receptor beta chains were all read from a single sample in a study of identical twins. TCRdb reprocessed the 5' RACE reads with MiXCR, giving one entry per CDR3 protein. The sample lists about 690,000 distinct CDR3 sequences; roughly 6% were seen once. Sequenced material: naive T cells sorted from blood. These receptor sequences come from a man aged 18 to 29 in good health.

This clonotype has a handful of counts. The genes are TRBV20-1 and TRBJ2-1; D remains ambiguous. The CDR3 is 15 amino acids. The V end was cut by 6 bases, the J end by 2 bases, with 17 bases between. CDR1 is DFQATT, CDR2 SNEGSKA, per germline (reference sequence). The DNA for the CDR3 is TGCAGTGCACAAGGGCCCAGCAGAACCTACAATGAGCAGTTCTTC. This sequence encodes CSAQGPSRTYNEQFF.

The chain recombines TRBV7-2 with TRBJ2-7; 8 nucleotides agree with TRBD1. CDR3 length equals 15 residues. Germline CDR1 reads SGHTA; CDR2 reads FQGNSA. The J segment lost 2 bases and the V segment lost 6 bases, leaving 9 bases of the junction unmatched. The CDR3 coding sequence is TGTGCCAGCAGGGAAACCGGGACAGGAACCTACGAGCAGTACTTC. It codes for CASRETGTGTYEQYF.

This clonotype was found a few times. V and J are TRBV11-2 and TRBJ2-3, with 11 bases aligning to TRBD2. V was pared by 6 bases and J by 4 bases, with 12 bases of the junction left unmatched. CDR1 and CDR2 (germline): SGHAT, FQNNGV. This CDR3 has 17 residues. In DNA, the CDR3 is TGTGCCAGCAGACGCAATTCAAGGGGACTAGCGGCAGATACGCAGTATTTT. It is translated as CASRRNSRGLAADTQYF.

In its sample, this clonotype was seen many times. The V gene is TRBV6-2 or TRBV6-3, the J gene TRBJ1-4, with 10 bases identical to TRBD1. J lost 11 bases, V lost 6 bases, and 12 bases had no gene match. CDR1 is MNHEY and CDR2 is SVGEGT in the germline V gene. The CDR3 is 15 amino acids. The CDR3 region is CASSRSGTGERKLFF. CDR3 bases: TGTGCCAGCAGCCGCTCCGGGACAGGGGAGCGGAAACTGTTTTTT.

This clonotype has a handful of counts. The chain uses TRBV5-8 and TRBJ2-1, with 9 nucleotides matching TRBD2. CDR1 and CDR2 from the germline V gene are SGHTS and YDEGEE. The CDR3 covers 16 residues. The V gene end was trimmed by 4 bases and the J gene end by 4 bases; junction bases not matched to a gene: 9. CDR3 region: CASSLEGREGYNEQFF. In DNA, the CDR3 is TGTGCCAGCAGCCTCGAGGGGCGGGAGGGATACAATGAGCAGTTCTTC. Filled out from reference TRBV5-8 and TRBJ2-1, the complete variable domain reads EAGVTQSPTHLIKTRGQQATLRCSPISGHTSVYWYQQALGLGLQFLLWYDEGEERNRGNFPPRFSGRQFPNYSSELNVNALELEDSALYLCASSLEGREGYNEQFFGPGTRLTVL.

This clonotype came up many times. The V and J genes are TRBV6-5 and TRBJ1-4; D is unresolved. Germline CDR1 MNHEY, CDR2 SVGAGI. The length of the CDR3 is 12 residues. V gave up 4 bases and J gave up 10 bases, with 10 bases separating them. The CDR3: CASSFDGRKLFF. The CDR3 bases are TGTGCCAGCAGTTTTGATGGGCGAAAACTGTTTTTT.

This clonotype has a handful of counts. The rearrangement links TRBV29-1 to TRBJ2-1; D is ambiguous. Germline CDR1 SQVTM, CDR2 ANQGSEA. V shed 4 bases and J shed 4 bases, with 14 bases lying between them. The CDR3 runs 14 residues. CDR3 region: CSVGVKRLYNEQFF. CDR3 DNA: TGCAGCGTTGGAGTCAAGCGTCTATACAATGAGCAGTTCTTC.

This clonotype has more than one count but fewer than ten. The chain joins TRBV20-1 to TRBJ2-1; D not certain. The CDR3 consists of 10 residues. Germline-derived CDR1 and CDR2 are DFQATT and SNEGSKA (reference sequence). The V end lost 0 bases, the J end lost 10 bases, and 4 bases lay between the germline ends. The CDR3 bases are TGCAGTGCTAGAGAGGTCGAGCAGTTCTTC. This gives the protein CSAREVEQFF.

This clonotype was observed many times. The rearrangement links TRBV6-2 or TRBV6-3 to TRBJ2-7, with 10 bases identical to TRBD2. The trim removed 6 bases at V and 3 bases at J, leaving 8 bases unmatched. The CDR3 runs 15 residues. Germline assignment: CDR1 MNHEY and CDR2 SVGEGT. CDR3 loop: CASSKVAGGVYEQYF. DNA of the CDR3: TGTGCCAGCAGCAAAGTAGCGGGAGGAGTCTACGAGCAGTACTTC.

This clonotype has a handful of counts. The chain has TRBV4-1 and TRBJ1-1; D gene ambiguous. Germline values: CDR1 MGHRA, CDR2 YSYEKL. Between the trimmed V and J ends, which lost 1 base and 11 bases, there was a span of 14 bases. The CDR3 is made up of 13 amino acids. The CDR3 loop reads CASSQVAGPEAFF. The CDR3 region has the DNA TGCGCCAGCAGCCAAGTGGCAGGCCCGGAGGCTTTCTTT.

The chain combines TRBV3-1 with TRBJ2-1, with 12 bases matching TRBD2. Trimming cost V 3 bases and J 6 bases; bases outside gene matches: 6. CDR1 and CDR2 (germline): LGHDT, YNNKEL (reference sequence). This CDR3 spans 16 amino acids. This CDR3 is CASSQQLAGGSNEQFF. CDR3 DNA sequence: TGTGCCAGCAGCCAGCAACTAGCGGGAGGTTCCAATGAGCAGTTCTTC.

V gene TRBV10-3 combines with J gene TRBJ2-5, with TRBD2 matching over 10 bases. V dropped 6 bases and J dropped 0; count of bases not matched to a gene: 10. This CDR3 has 17 amino acids. Germline V CDR1 and CDR2: ENHRY, SYGVKD. The CDR3, as DNA: TGTGCCATCAGCCAAAAGCACGGGACTAGCGACCAAGAGACCCAGTACTTC. Protein product: CAISQKHGTSDQETQYF.

The chain recombines TRBV7-3 with TRBJ2-1; TRBD1 is a possible D gene (5 bases). The V end was cut by 4 bases, the J end by 4 bases, with 14 bases between. CDR3 length: 15 residues. Germline V gene sequence: CDR1 SGHTA, CDR2 FQGTGA. CDR3 coding DNA: TGTGCCAGCAGCTCCACAGGATGGCCTTACAATGAGCAGTTCTTC. It specifies CASSSTGWPYNEQFF.

This clonotype came up many times. CDR3 DNA: TGCAGCGTTGATTTAGGGGTCGTCACAGATACGCAGTATTTT. It encodes CSVDLGVVTDTQYF. The rearrangement links TRBV29-1 to TRBJ2-3, with a tentative D call TRBD1 (5 bases). The V end lost 3 bases, the J end lost 2 bases, and 12 bases lay between the germline ends. Germline V lookup: CDR1 SQVTM, CDR2 ANQGSEA. This CDR3 spans 14 amino acids.

The chain recombines TRBV18 with TRBJ2-3; 7 nucleotides align to TRBD2. With 2 bases clipped from V and 4 bases from J, the junction kept 3 bases outside the gene matches. This CDR3 has 14 residues. Per germline, CDR1 KGHSH and CDR2 LQKENI. Here the CDR3 DNA reads TGTGCCAGCTCACCATTCGCGGGAGCAGATACGCAGTATTTT. This encodes CASSPFAGADTQYF. Looking up the rest from reference TRBV18 and TRBJ2-3 gives the full variable domain: NAGVMQNPRHLVRRRGQEARLRCSPMKGHSHVYWYRQLPEEGLKFMVYLQKENIIDESGMPKERFSAEFPKEGPSILRIQQVVRGDSAAYFCASSPFAGADTQYFGPGTRLTVL.

The sample holds a few counts of this clonotype. V is TRBV5-1 and J is TRBJ2-1, with TRBD1 matching 9 bases. Germline V CDR1 and CDR2: SGHRS, YFSETQ. The V and J ends lost 5 bases and 10 bases, in that order; junction bases with no gene match: 10. CDR3 size: 14 residues. The CDR3 DNA is TGCGCCAGCAGTCGCGGACAGGGGTCGGACGAGCAGTTCTTC. This sequence encodes CASSRGQGSDEQFF.

The sample holds a few counts of this clonotype. The gene calls are TRBV6-1 and TRBJ2-7; 10 nucleotides match TRBD2. The V gene's germline CDR1 is MNHNS and CDR2 SASEGT. V lost 8 bases and J lost 3; bases outside the gene matches: 4. The CDR3 runs to 13 residues. This CDR3 reads CASGGLAVYEQYF. The CDR3 DNA is TGTGCCAGCGGAGGACTAGCGGTCTACGAGCAGTACTTC.

This clonotype was seen a handful of times. The rearrangement links TRBV12-5 to TRBJ2-7, with 12 positions matching TRBD2. The CDR3 sequence is 13 residues long. Trimming at V came to 6 bases and at J to 3 bases, leaving 0 bases not matched to a gene. Germline assignment: CDR1 LGHNT and CDR2 FRNRAP. In nucleotides, the CDR3 is TGTGCTAGTGGACTAGCGGGAGGCTACGAGCAGTACGTC. Residues: CASGLAGGYEQYV.

This clonotype has a count of ten or more. The rearrangement uses TRBV5-1 and TRBJ1-6, with a possible D match to TRBD1 (6 bases). V gave up 3 bases and J gave up 10 bases, with 17 bases separating them. Germline CDR1 SGHRS, CDR2 YFSETQ. This CDR3 has 15 residues. CDR3 sequence: CASSSLTGTGSPLHF. The CDR3 nucleotides read TGCGCCAGCAGCTCTCTTACAGGGACGGGGTCACCCCTCCACTTT.

This rearrangement joins TRBV7-9 to TRBJ2-1, with 7 nucleotides matching TRBD2. This CDR3 region has 15 residues. The V gene's germline CDR1 is SEHNR and CDR2 FQNEAQ (reference sequence). The ends lost 6 bases at V and 8 bases at J; junction bases unmatched: 13. In nucleotides, the CDR3 is TGTGCCAGCAGGGGGGGGAGTGGGACGGTCCATGAGCAGTTCTTC. Encoded protein: CASRGGSGTVHEQFF.

A few counts support this clonotype. V usage is TRBV19 and J usage is TRBJ2-2; TRBD1 matches 8 bases. This CDR3 region has 15 residues. Germline-derived CDR1 and CDR2 are LNHDA and SQIVND (reference sequence). J was trimmed by 1 base and V by 10 bases; bases with no gene match: 8. The CDR3 sequence is CATRDRGVNTGELFF. DNA of the CDR3: TGTGCCACAAGAGACAGGGGAGTGAACACCGGGGAGCTGTTTTTT. The whole variable domain, filled in from reference TRBV19 and TRBJ2-2, reads DGGITQSPKYLFRKEGQNVTLSCEQNLNHDAMYWYRQDPGQGLRLIYYSQIVNDFQKGDIAEGYSVSREKKESFPLTVTSAQKNPTAFYLCATRDRGVNTGELFFGEGSRLTVL.

This rearrangement joins TRBV19 to TRBJ1-2; D is unresolved. V gave up 1 base and J gave up 12 bases, with 12 bases separating them. The CDR3 length is 12 residues. Per germline, CDR1 LNHDA and CDR2 SQIVND (reference sequence). CDR3 residues: CASSIVGGVDTF. CDR3 bases: TGTGCCAGTAGTATAGTTGGAGGAGTCGACACCTTC.

This clonotype was seen many times. The chain uses TRBV19 and TRBJ2-5, with 9 bases aligning to TRBD2. Germline V gene data show CDR1 as LNHDA and CDR2 as SQIVND (reference sequence). Germline trimming cut 3 bases from V and 1 base from J; bases unmatched to any gene: 6. The CDR3 runs to 16 residues. The CDR3 DNA follows: TGTGCCAGTAGTATGCTAGCGGGATTAGGCCAAGAGACCCAGTACTTC. Translated: CASSMLAGLGQETQYF.

With regard to this clonotype: This CDR3 is missing its conserved last phenylalanine or tryptophan, likely due to a read error. The genes are TRBV5-1 and TRBJ2-1; TRBD1 matches 8 bases. Germline V gene lookup returns CDR1 SGHRS and CDR2 YFSETQ. V lost 2 bases to trimming and J lost 1 base; unmatched junction nucleotides: 2. The length of the CDR3 is 15 residues. The CDR3 nucleotides are TGCGCCAGCAGCTTTGACAGGGGTTCCTACAATGAGCAGTTCTTA. Protein sequence: CASSFDRGSYNEQFL.

About this clonotype: One end of the junction is discordant with germline, which a read error may explain. The chain joins TRBV4-3 to TRBJ2-1; the D is unclear. The germline V gene has CDR1 LGHNA and CDR2 YSLEER. This CDR3 contains 15 residues. As DNA, the CDR3 is TGCGCCAGCAGCCCCGAAATGGTCTCCTACAATGAGCAGGTCTTC. Its protein is CASSPEMVSYNEQVF.

In this sample, this clonotype turned up many times. V is TRBV20-1 and J is TRBJ2-3; 16 bases map to TRBD2. Unmatched junction bases numbered 3, after V lost 1 base and J lost 2 bases. This CDR3 is 17 amino acids long. Germline V CDR1 and CDR2: DFQATT, SNEGSKA (reference sequence). Here the CDR3 reads CSARAGTSGRVTDTQYF. The CDR3 DNA sequence: TGCAGTGCTAGAGCCGGGACTAGCGGGAGGGTCACAGATACGCAGTATTTT.

The chain joins TRBV10-3 to TRBJ2-1, with a tentative D call TRBD1 (5 bases). Germline V gene sequence: CDR1 ENHRY, CDR2 SYGVKD. V was trimmed by 10 bases and J by 5 bases, leaving 12 bases between them. The CDR3 sequence is 12 residues long. CDR3 nucleotide sequence: TGTGCCACCTCTTGGGGCGACAATGAGCAGTTCTTC. It is translated as CATSWGDNEQFF.

This chain connects TRBV20-1 to TRBJ2-5; 8 nucleotides align to TRBD1. Unmatched junction bases numbered 14, after V lost 6 bases and J lost 5 bases. In germline, CDR1 is DFQATT, CDR2 SNEGSKA (reference sequence). This CDR3 spans 15 amino acids. The CDR3 protein is CSAHPTDRGRETQYF. CDR3 bases: TGCAGTGCCCATCCCACCGACAGGGGCAGGGAGACCCAGTACTTC.